This section outlines one TCR beta chain sequence together with its context. This CDR3 is 14 amino acids long. Germline V gene lookup returns CDR1 LGHNA and CDR2 YSLEER. The V gene lost 1 base and the J gene lost 3 bases, with 10 bases spanning the gap. Healthy people donating bone marrow made up the donors. Primers: 60 Vbeta forward and 13 Jbeta reverse. TCRdb keeps only in-frame clones here, not all; method: immunoSEQ multiplex PCR. This table holds 95,000 to 110,000 clones, around two thirds found once. The data are from a study of cytomegalovirus exposure and HLA in healthy donors. The chain has TRBV4-3 and TRBJ2-7, with D tentatively TRBD2 (6 bases). Sequenced material: PBMCs. The source of this sequence is a woman between 50 and 59 years old in good health and CMV-seronegative. For the CDR3, the DNA is TGCGCCAGCAGCCAAGTGCCGGGAGACTACGAGCAGTACTTC. Translating gives CASSQVPGDYEQYF.